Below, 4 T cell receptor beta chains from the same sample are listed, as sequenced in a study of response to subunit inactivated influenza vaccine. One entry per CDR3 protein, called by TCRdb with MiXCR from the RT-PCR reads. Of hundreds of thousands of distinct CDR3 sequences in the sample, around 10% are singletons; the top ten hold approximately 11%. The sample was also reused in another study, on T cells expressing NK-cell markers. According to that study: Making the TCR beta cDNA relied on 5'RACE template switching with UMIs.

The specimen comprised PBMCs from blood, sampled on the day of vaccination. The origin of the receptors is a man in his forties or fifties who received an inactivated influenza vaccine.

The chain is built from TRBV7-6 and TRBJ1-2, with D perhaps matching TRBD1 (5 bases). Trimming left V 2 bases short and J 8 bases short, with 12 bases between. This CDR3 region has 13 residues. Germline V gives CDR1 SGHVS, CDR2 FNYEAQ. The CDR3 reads CASSLLAGLGYTF. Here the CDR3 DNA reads TGTGCCAGCAGCTTACTCGCAGGGTTAGGCTACACCTTC.

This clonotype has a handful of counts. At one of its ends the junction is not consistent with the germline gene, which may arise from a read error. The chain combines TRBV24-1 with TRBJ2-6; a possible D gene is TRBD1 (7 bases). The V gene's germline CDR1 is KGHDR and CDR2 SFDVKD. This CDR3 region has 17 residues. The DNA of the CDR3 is TGTGCCATCAGTGACCCCGGGGGACAGTCTGGGGCCAACGTCCTGACTTTC. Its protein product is CAISDPGGQSGANVLTF.

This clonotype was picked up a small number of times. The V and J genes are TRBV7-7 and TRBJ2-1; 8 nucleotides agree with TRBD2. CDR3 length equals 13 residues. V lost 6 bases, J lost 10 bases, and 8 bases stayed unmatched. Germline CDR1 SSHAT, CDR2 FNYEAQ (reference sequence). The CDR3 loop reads CASSFGTRDEQFF. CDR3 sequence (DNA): TGTGCCAGCAGTTTCGGGACTAGAGACGAGCAGTTCTTC.

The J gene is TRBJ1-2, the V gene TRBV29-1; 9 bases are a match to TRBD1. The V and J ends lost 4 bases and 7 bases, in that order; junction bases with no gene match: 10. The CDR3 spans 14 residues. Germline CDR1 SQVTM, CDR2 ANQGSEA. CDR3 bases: TGCAGCGTTGCTCCCACAGGGGGCGCGTCTGGCTACACCTTC. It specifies CSVAPTGGASGYTF. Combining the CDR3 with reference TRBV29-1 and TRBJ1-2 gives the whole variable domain SAVISQKPSRDICQRGTSLTIQCQVDSQVTMMFWYRQQPGQSLTLIATANQGSEATYESGFVIDKFPISRPNLTFSTLTVSNMSPEDSSIYLCSVAPTGGASGYTFGSGTRLTVV.